The 14 T cell receptor beta chains below come from one sample, sequenced in a study of T cells in women clearing cervical HPV infection. Clones were sequenced by immunoSEQ multiplex PCR, and TCRdb holds only the in-frame ones, with some missing. Recorded for this sample: 20,000 to 25,000 clones. Sequencing was performed on blood buffy coat. The receptor source for this set is a woman between 18 and 75 years old with a cervical HPV16 infection that either progressed to CIN3+ or cleared (not recorded which).

A word on this clone: The read ends 3 residues before the CDR3 terminus; that terminus is restored from the germline J gene. The rearrangement links TRBV18 to TRBJ1-1, with D unclear. From germline, CDR1 is KGHSH and CDR2 LQKENI. The CDR3 spans 14 residues. The sequenced part of the CDR3 DNA is TGTGCCAGCTCACCATTCGGGTCAGATGAAAAA. This codes for CASSPFGSDEK. The full CDR3 protein reads CASSPFGSDEKAFF.

Comments on this clone: From the germline J gene comes the end of the CDR3, since the read stops 3 residues before it. The chain combines TRBV20-1 with TRBJ2-4, with TRBD2 matching over 7 bases. Germline V gives CDR1 DFQATT, CDR2 SNEGSKA (reference sequence). This CDR3 region has 14 residues. The DNA read from the CDR3 is TGCAGTGCTAGAGATGCCGCAAGGGACTATGGT. This encodes CSARDAARDYG. The entire CDR3 sequence reads CSARDAARDYGQYF.

Comment on this clone: The CDR3 end falls 3 residues outside the read, so it is completed with the germline J gene. V is TRBV11-2 and J is TRBJ2-3; no definite D call. Trimming took 1 base from V and 2 from J, leaving 4 bases between them. This CDR3 spans 13 amino acids. Germline V gene data show CDR1 as SGHAT and CDR2 as FQNNGV. CDR3 DNA, as far as it was read: TGTGCCAGCAGCTTAGCCCACACAGATACG. Translated, it gives CASSLAHTDT. The entire CDR3 is CASSLAHTDTQYF.

In regard to this clone: The read comes to an end 3 residues before the CDR3 does, leaving the germline J gene to fill in the end. The rearrangement uses TRBV10-3 and TRBJ2-3, with a possible D match to TRBD2 (5 bases). This CDR3 has 13 residues. Germline values: CDR1 ENHRY, CDR2 SYGVKD. The CDR3 bases that were read are TGTGCCATCAAATCGGCGGGCTTGGAGACG. Its protein product is CAIKSAGLET. The whole CDR3 region reads CAIKSAGLETQYF.

Remarks on this clone: The read finishes 3 residues shy of the CDR3 end, and the germline J gene is used to complete it. This sequence joins TRBV20-1 and TRBJ2-2; the D gene is possibly TRBD1 (6 bases). Germline loops: CDR1 DFQATT, CDR2 SNEGSKA (reference sequence). The CDR3 spans 16 residues. The DNA read from the CDR3 is TGCAGTGCTAGGACTCCCGGACAGTTCGGGTACGAAAAG. As protein: CSARTPGQFGYEK. Given in full, the CDR3 is CSARTPGQFGYEKLFF.

Worth noting for this clone: Read coverage stops 3 residues before the CDR3 terminus; the germline J gene supplies the remainder. The rearrangement uses TRBV7-2 and TRBJ1-2, with D perhaps TRBD1 (6 bases). In germline, CDR1 is SGHTA, CDR2 FQGNSA. This CDR3 spans 12 amino acids. CDR3: CASSHRVTGYTF. The covered CDR3 bases are TGTGCCAGCAGCCACAGGGTCACCGGC.

Points on this clone: The CDR3 goes on 3 residues after the read ends, and that part is filled in from the germline J gene. The J gene is TRBJ1-5, the V gene TRBV7-6; 9 bases are shared with TRBD1. The ends lost 1 base at V and 0 bases at J; junction bases unmatched: 4. The CDR3 covers 17 residues. Germline CDR1 is SGHVS and CDR2 is FNYEAQ. The DNA read from the CDR3 is TGTGCCAGCAGCTTAGGGGACAGGGTTAATAGCAATCAGCCC. Protein product: CASSLGDRVNSNQP. The complete CDR3 reads CASSLGDRVNSNQPQHF. The whole variable domain, filled in from reference TRBV7-6 and TRBJ1-5, reads GAGVSQSPRYKVTKRGQDVALRCDPISGHVSLYWYRQALGQGPEFLTYFNYEAQQDKSGLPNDRFSAERPEGSISTLTIQRTEQRDSAMYRCASSLGDRVNSNQPQHFGDGTRLSIL.

With regard to this clone: The read ends 3 residues before the CDR3 terminus; that terminus is restored from the germline J gene. V and J are TRBV20-1 and TRBJ2-4; D ambiguous. The CDR3 extends over 13 amino acids. V was pared by 1 base and J by 0 bases, with 4 bases between. Germline V CDR1 and CDR2: DFQATT, SNEGSKA (reference sequence). CDR3 DNA (partial): TGCAGTGCTAGAGGACTAGCCAAAAACATT. It specifies CSARGLAKNI. The whole CDR3 reads CSARGLAKNIQYF.

A word on this clone: The CDR3 end is not reached by the read, which stops 3 residues before it; the germline J gene fills it in. The chain carries TRBV19 and TRBJ2-2; D unclear. V gave up 3 bases and J gave up 6 bases, with 5 bases separating them. CDR3 length equals 12 residues. Per the germline V gene, CDR1 is LNHDA and CDR2 is SQIVND (reference sequence). The sequenced CDR3 bases are TGTGCCAGTAGTATCGGGTCCGGGGAG. This sequence encodes CASSIGSGE. From start to end, the CDR3 is CASSIGSGELFF.

For this clone: The missing CDR3 end, 3 residues past where the read stops, is filled in from the germline J gene. The chain employs TRBV7-2 and TRBJ2-7; D might be TRBD1 (6 bases). The ends were cut back, 5 bases at V and 2 bases at J, with 16 bases in the middle. The CDR3 runs 15 residues. Germline CDR1 is SGHTA and CDR2 is FQGNSA. CDR3 protein: CASSPTGLTPYEQYF. CDR3 DNA, as far as it was read: TGTGCCAGCAGCCCGACAGGCCTGACCCCCTACGAG.

Of note for this clone: The read terminates 3 residues before the CDR3 end, so the remaining end is supplied by the germline J gene. V gene TRBV7-2 combines with J gene TRBJ1-1; D unclear. V lost 2 bases, J lost 6 bases, and 16 bases lay in between. Germline V gene data show CDR1 as SGHTA and CDR2 as FQGNSA. The CDR3 is 15 residues long. Incomplete CDR3 DNA: TGTGCCAGCAGCTTAACGCCGGGGAAAGGAGCTGAA. Its protein is CASSLTPGKGAE. The CDR3 as a whole reads CASSLTPGKGAEAFF.

In the case of this clone: The read comes to an end 3 residues before the CDR3 does, leaving the germline J gene to fill in the end. The gene calls are TRBV20-1 and TRBJ2-7; 7 bases fit TRBD1. Germline assignment: CDR1 DFQATT and CDR2 SNEGSKA (reference sequence). The CDR3 runs 13 residues. J gave up 2 bases and V 5 bases, and 6 bases lay outside the gene matches. The covered CDR3 bases are TGCAGTGCTCAAGACAGGGACCCCTACGAG. Protein sequence: CSAQDRDPYE. The whole CDR3 protein is CSAQDRDPYEQYF.

A remark on this clone: The CDR3 end lies 3 residues beyond the end of the read and is filled in from the germline J gene. This chain uses TRBV19 with TRBJ2-5; 10 bases are shared with TRBD2. V trimming: 4 bases; J trimming: 0 bases; junction bases outside the gene matches: 5. This CDR3 has 16 residues. Germline CDR1 reads LNHDA; CDR2 reads SQIVND (reference sequence). CDR3 loop: CASSKLAGSDQETQYF. CDR3 DNA (partial): TGTGCCAGTAGTAAACTAGCGGGATCAGACCAAGAGACC.

A word on this clone: One end of the junction does not line up with germline, which may come from a read error. The CDR3 end falls 3 residues outside the read, so it is completed with the germline J gene. Other DNA sequences from this sample encode an identical CDR3 as well. The rearrangement uses TRBV18 and TRBJ1-3, with 9 bases lining up with TRBD1. Germline lookup yields CDR1 KGHSH and CDR2 LQKENI. This CDR3 is built from 14 residues. The CDR3: CASSPPQGAYTIYF. CDR3 DNA, as far as it was read: TGTGCCAGCTCACCACCACAGGGGGCTTACACA.